A single sample is the source of the 4 T cell receptor beta chains below, sequenced in a study of blood T cell repertoires in COVID-19 (dated by TCRdb to 2019 to 2021). Libraries were constructed by the immunoSEQ multiplex PCR assay. The immuneACCESS repertoire file appears here via TCRdb, limited to in-frame rearrangements. These files lack a portion of the clones; in checked studies, under half of the deficit traces to unresolved V genes, and the cause of the others is not known. Here the sample has roughly 63,000 clones; around 80% occur a single time. The ten largest clones capture 32% of the sample. The material sequenced was peripheral blood. Receptor source: a human donor in a cohort sampled during active COVID-19.

The V and J genes are TRBV19 and TRBJ1-4; TRBD1 matches at 8 bases. The CDR3 runs to 14 residues. Germline V gene sequence: CDR1 LNHDA, CDR2 SQIVND (reference sequence). Germline trimming cut 9 bases from V and 7 bases from J; bases unmatched to any gene: 10. As DNA, the CDR3 is TGTGCCAGCGAGACAGGGGCGCATGGTGAAAAACTGTTTTTT. Protein sequence: CASETGAHGEKLFF. Based on the CDR3 plus reference TRBV19 and TRBJ1-4, the full variable domain is DGGITQSPKYLFRKEGQNVTLSCEQNLNHDAMYWYRQDPGQGLRLIYYSQIVNDFQKGDIAEGYSVSREKKESFPLTVTSAQKNPTAFYLCASETGAHGEKLFFGSGTQLSVL.

This clone has only one observation. J is TRBJ1-5 and V is TRBV5-5, with D maybe TRBD1 (6 bases). Per germline, CDR1 SGHKS and CDR2 YYEKEE (reference sequence). This CDR3 comprises 15 residues. Trimming took off 2 bases at V and 4 bases at J, with 13 bases between the two ends. The CDR3 is CASSFSQGFNQPQHF. The CDR3 nucleotides are TGTGCCAGCAGCTTTAGCCAGGGGTTTAATCAGCCCCAGCATTTT.

The count of this clone is one. This rearrangement joins TRBV28 to TRBJ2-1; TRBD1 is a possible D gene (5 bases). Germline lookup yields CDR1 MDHEN and CDR2 SYDVKM. CDR3 length: 12 residues. V dropped 3 bases and J dropped 8 bases, with 8 bases sitting between them. The CDR3 loop is CASSLQGYEQFF. In nucleotides, the CDR3 is TGTGCCAGCAGTTTGCAGGGCTATGAGCAGTTCTTC.

This clone was picked up one time. The chain uses TRBV7-3 and TRBJ1-1; perhaps TRBD1 as D (5 bases). Germline V gives CDR1 SGHTA, CDR2 FQGTGA. CDR3 length equals 16 residues. Trimming stripped 5 bases from V and 7 bases from J, with 23 bases between. As DNA, the CDR3 is TGTGCCAGCAGCCTTGAAGCCGGGACGCGGGGAAATGAAGCTTTCTTT. Translation: CASSLEAGTRGNEAFF.